The 9 T cell receptor beta chains below were found in one sample sequenced in a study of neoadjuvant nivolumab and ipilimumab in lung cancer. Method: immunoSEQ multiplex PCR; TCRdb's copy keeps in-frame clones and lacks some. Of 15,000 to 20,000 clones in the sample, approximately 76% were seen once. The starting material was tumor tissue, obtained after neoadjuvant nivolumab, alone or with ipilimumab, at or shortly before surgery. Receptors originate from an adult with non-small cell lung cancer.

This chain connects TRBV5-5 to TRBJ1-2; 8 bases are a match to TRBD1. V gave up 4 bases and J gave up 3 bases; unmatched junction bases: 5. This CDR3 is 14 amino acids long. Per germline, CDR1 SGHKS and CDR2 YYEKEE (reference sequence). In nucleotides, the CDR3 is TGTGCCAGCAGCCGACAGGGGCCTCACTATGGCTACACCTTC. Translated, it gives CASSRQGPHYGYTF.

CDR3 nucleotide sequence: TGTGCCAGCAGTTTATGGGGGGGCTCTGGAAACACCATATATTTT. Protein sequence: CASSLWGGSGNTIYF. The chain combines TRBV27 with TRBJ1-3; weak D call: TRBD1 (5 bases). The CDR3 runs to 15 residues. V dropped 1 base and J dropped 0 bases, with 7 bases sitting between them. CDR1 and CDR2 (germline): MNHEY, SMNVEV (reference sequence).

The V and J genes are TRBV11-3 and TRBJ2-3; the match to TRBD1 covers 7 bases. V shed 1 base, J shed 3 bases, and the junction held 10 bases outside the gene matches. Germline V CDR1 and CDR2: SGHNT, YENEEA. The CDR3 runs 17 residues. CDR3: CASSLGLTGSGTDTQYF. CDR3 nucleotide sequence: TGTGCCAGCAGCTTAGGTTTGACAGGGAGTGGTACAGATACGCAGTATTTT.

The rearrangement links TRBV11-2 to TRBJ2-1, with 11 bases lining up with TRBD2. The germline V gene encodes CDR1 SGHAT and CDR2 FQNNGV. Trimming took 1 base from V and 4 from J; bases not matched to a gene: 6. CDR3 length equals 17 residues. As DNA, the CDR3 is TGTGCCAGCAGCTTAGGCCATAGCGGGGGGGCGTACAATGAGCAGTTCTTC. Its protein product is CASSLGHSGGAYNEQFF.

The chain uses TRBV29-1 and TRBJ2-5, with D uncertain. CDR3 size: 13 residues. Per the germline V gene, CDR1 is SQVTM and CDR2 is ANQGSEA. V lost 4 bases to trimming and J lost 0 bases, with 9 bases between them. The DNA for the CDR3 is TGCAGCGTTGGTCAGGCTAACCAAGAGACCCAGTACTTC. It specifies CSVGQANQETQYF.

The rearrangement joins TRBV5-6 to TRBJ2-5; D is undetermined. Trimming cost V 4 bases and J 3 bases, with 7 bases left between them. CDR3 length: 12 residues. Germline CDR1 SGHDT, CDR2 YYEEEE. CDR3 nucleotide sequence: TGTGCCAGCAGCATTAGGGAAGAGACCCAGTACTTC. It codes for CASSIREETQYF. The variable domain in full, with the rest retrieved from reference TRBV5-6 and TRBJ2-5, is DAGVTQSPTHLIKTRGQQVTLRCSPKSGHDTVSWYQQALGQGPQFIFQYYEEEERQRGNFPDRFSGHQFPNYSSELNVNALLLGDSALYLCASSIREETQYFGPGTRLLVL.

The rearrangement joins TRBV2 to TRBJ2-2, with D perhaps matching TRBD2 (5 bases). CDR1 is SNHLY, CDR2 FYNNEI, per germline. This CDR3 is built from 16 residues. Trimming took off 1 base at V and 5 bases at J, with 14 bases between the two ends. The CDR3: CASSEVGMQVTGELFF. The DNA for the CDR3 is TGTGCCAGCAGTGAAGTCGGGATGCAGGTGACCGGGGAGCTGTTTTTT. Full variable domain (missing parts from reference TRBV2 and TRBJ2-2): EPEVTQTPSHQVTQMGQEVILRCVPISNHLYFYWYRQILGQKVEFLVSFYNNEISEKSEIFDDQFSVERPDGSNFTLKIRSTKLEDSAMYFCASSEVGMQVTGELFFGEGSRLTVL.

As for this clone: The identical CDR3 is also encoded by other nucleotide sequences in the sample. The CDR3 protein is CASSLVGLAGGPNTGELFF. In nucleotides, the CDR3 is TGTGCCAGCAGCTTAGTCGGTCTAGCGGGGGGACCTAACACCGGGGAGCTGTTTTTT. The V call is TRBV7-9, the J call TRBJ2-2, with 11 bases lining up with TRBD2. Germline V gene sequence: CDR1 SEHNR, CDR2 FQNEAQ (reference sequence). The CDR3 length is 19 residues. V shed 1 base and J 2 bases; nucleotides not matched to a gene: 9.

This clone turned up a few times. The chain joins TRBV2 to TRBJ2-1; TRBD1 or TRBD2 may be the D gene (5 bases each). The V gene lost 3 bases and the J gene lost 15 bases, with 15 bases spanning the gap. The CDR3 runs to 12 residues. Germline-derived CDR1 and CDR2 are SNHLY and FYNNEI. The DNA of the CDR3 is TGTGCCAGCAGTGACCCGGGGCTAGAACCGTTCTTC. It is translated as CASSDPGLEPFF.